This TCR beta chain came from a study of breast tumors, draining lymph nodes, adjacent tissues. A remark on this clonotype: Its specificity is unknown.

TCRdb recomputed calls from the multiplex PCR reads with MiXCR, one row per CDR3 protein. In the table there are about 170,000 distinct CDR3 sequences, roughly a third of which are singletons. The germline CDR1 and CDR2 sequences are SGHTA and FQGTGA. The CDR3 consists of 15 residues. V lost 4 bases, J lost 0 bases, and 7 bases lay in between. Study-wide points: The data were judged consistent with most tumor T cells coming from lymph node and expanding in tumor. Luminal-like breast cancer showed significantly higher tumor–nontumor repertoire similarity than basal-like. Compared with lymph nodes, tumors were less diverse; compared with nontumor tissue, more. That most tumor T cells come from lymph nodes remained unproven.

The lymph nodes were axillary draining lymph nodes from breast cancer patients. Sequencing was carried out using axillary lymph node tissue. The chain is built from TRBV7-3 and TRBJ2-6; D call uncertain. This TCR was recovered from a female donor with breast cancer. Some clones in this sample may be carry-over from other donors' samples. This CDR3 reads CASSSGPSGANVLTF. The CDR3 DNA is TGTGCCAGCAGCTCCGGACCCTCTGGGGCCAACGTCCTGACTTTC. Full variable domain (outside the CDR3, taken from reference TRBV7-3 and TRBJ2-6): GAGVSQTPSNKVTEKGKYVELRCDPISGHTALYWYRQSLGQGPEFLIYFQGTGAADDSGLPNDRFFAVRPEGSVSTLKIQRTERGDSAVYLCASSSGPSGANVLTFGAGSRLTVL.